The present T cell receptor beta chain was sequenced within a study of cytomegalovirus exposure and HLA in healthy donors. About this clone itself: What it binds is not known.

Here immunoSEQ multiplex PCR was the method, and the copy in TCRdb shows in-frame clones only, minus some. The repertoire holds about 280,000 clones, with over 75% as singletons. The V and J ends lost 5 bases and 6 bases respectively, with 17 bases between them. The CDR3 consists of 14 residues. The V gene's germline CDR1 is LNHDA and CDR2 SQIVND (reference sequence). General study points: Cytomegalovirus association was listed for 170 or so TCR beta chains.

This TCR was sampled from a woman aged 18-35 years in good health and CMV-seronegative. V gene TRBV19 combines with J gene TRBJ2-7; maybe TRBD2 (6 bases). Specimen: PBMCs. Here the CDR3 DNA reads TGTGCCAGTAGTCAGGACTACAGGTCTTTCGAGCAGTACTTC. It translates to CASSQDYRSFEQYF.